This T cell receptor beta chain is from a study of T cell repertoires in cytomegalovirus infection. General study results and limits: Ex vivo, HLA-C-restricted CMV-specific TCR beta clonotypes prevailed over the rest of the response.

The CDR3 loop spans 15 amino acids. V was cut by 1 base and J by 0 bases, with 9 bases left in between. Germline CDR1 SGHNT, CDR2 YYREEE (reference sequence). As regards this clonotype: Its specificity is not known.

TCRdb itself ran the reads through MiXCR, one entry per CDR3 protein. The sample shows some 480,000 distinct CDR3 sequences, around 35% of them seen only once. The chain uses TRBV5-4 and TRBJ2-3; D not resolved. The material sequenced was cultured PBMCs, taken from culture after CMV antigen stimulation. The sequence was obtained from a human donor in good health (CMV status not recorded). Some clones in this sample may be carry-over from other donors' samples. CDR3 bases: TGTGCCAGCAGCTTGTTTGCGGCTAGCACAGATACGCAGTATTTT. Amino acid sequence: CASSLFAASTDTQYF.